This TCR beta chain emerged from a study of blood T cell repertoires in COVID-19. Sequenced by immunoSEQ multiplex PCR; TCRdb stores in-frame clones only, minus some. This sample carries about 200,000 clones, around 88% of them seen once, and the ten largest clones take 5.6%. As for this clone: Other nucleotide sequences in the sample specify the same CDR3.

The sequenced material came from PBMCs or T cells enriched from blood (not recorded which). This clonotype was obtained from a man aged 40-55 years with acute COVID-19.

This chain's CDR3 is CASSVGLAGTQETQYF. Written as DNA, the CDR3 is TGTGCCAGCAGCGTTGGACTAGCGGGGACTCAAGAGACCCAGTACTTC. V usage is TRBV9 and J usage is TRBJ2-5, with 12 bases aligning to TRBD2. From germline, CDR1 is SGDLS and CDR2 YYNGEE. The J segment lost 2 bases and the V segment lost 2 bases, leaving 4 bases of the junction unmatched. This CDR3 spans 16 amino acids.